This note documents a single TCR beta chain sequence. Method: immunoSEQ multiplex PCR; TCRdb's copy keeps in-frame clones and lacks some. This sample carries 250,000 or so clones, around 87% of them seen once, and the ten largest clones take 1.5% to 2%. This entry belongs to a study of blood T cell repertoires in COVID-19. Background on the study: Sources were T cells, B-cell-depleted T cells, or PBMCs; the material itself was cDNA or gDNA.

The length of the CDR3 is 15 residues. Germline CDR1 and CDR2: SGHTS and YDEGEE. Losses at the gene ends were 0 bases for V and 6 bases for J; bases not matched to a gene: 4. Cohort 3 recovery required two negative PCRs, clearance, or symptom resolution. Sequencing was performed on PBMCs or T cells enriched from blood (not recorded which). This chain uses TRBV5-8 with TRBJ2-3; 10 bases line up with TRBD2. The TCR comes from a woman aged 45-65 years who had recovered from COVID-19. For the CDR3, the DNA is TGTGCCAGCAGCTTGGTAGCGGGAGGCGTGGATACGCAGTATTTT. Translation: CASSLVAGGVDTQYF.